This TCR beta chain was found in a study of beta chain features in type 1 diabetes. Across the study: Age, gender, cell numbers and subset yield matched between patients and controls. Examination of sorted cells across all samples involved over 95 million cells.

Germline CDR1 and CDR2: LGHNT and FRNRAP. CDR3 length: 16 amino acids. Trimming at V came to 0 bases and at J to 1 base, leaving 2 bases not matched to a gene. Sequenced material consisted of expressed TCRB transcripts (all of the isolated RNA was reverse transcribed). Generated by immunoSEQ multiplex PCR, the TCRdb table keeps only in-frame clones and is missing some. Of more than 95,000 clones listed, about 26% are singletons. Study findings and constraints: TCRB CDR3s were moderately but significantly shorter in Type 1 diabetes patients in all four CD4+ subsets.

With regard to this clone: Antigen unknown.

Via the markers CD45RO/CCR7/CD25/CD127/CD95/CD27, stem cell-like memory, regulatory, central memory and naive CD4+ cells were sorted. Sorted populations all had greater than 95% purity. This clonotype originated in a woman younger than 35 with type 1 diabetes. The sequenced sample consisted of central memory CD4+ T cells from blood. J is TRBJ2-5 and V is TRBV12-5, with 10 positions matching TRBD2. CDR3: CASGLVLAGTQETQYF. The CDR3 coding sequence is TGTGCTAGTGGTTTGGTACTAGCGGGGACCCAAGAGACCCAGTACTTC.